The T cell receptor (beta chain) described here comes from a study of blood T cells in healthy people across ages. With a J-beta primer mix and a sample-barcoded 5' primer, a second PCR ran 7 to 11 cycles. TCRdb analysed the 5' RACE reads with MiXCR anew, one entry per CDR3 protein. This table has over a million distinct CDR3 sequences, more than 40% appearing once. CDR1 is SEHNR, CDR2 FQNEAQ, per germline (reference sequence). V was pared by 5 bases and J by 2 bases, with 9 bases of the junction left unmatched. The length of the CDR3 is 17 residues. Sequencing was done on a sample of blood. The chain links TRBV7-9 to TRBJ2-7; 13 bases are shared with TRBD2. This receptor was taken from a woman aged 55 to 70 in good health. CDR3 residues: CASSHRLAGGPTYEQYF. CDR3 DNA: TGTGCCAGCAGCCACAGACTAGCGGGAGGTCCGACCTACGAGCAGTACTTC.